Given below is one T cell receptor (beta chain) in context. The sample belongs to a study of blood T cell repertoires in COVID-19. TCRdb's table, derived via immunoSEQ multiplex PCR, lists solely in-frame clones and lacks some. The sample lists 300,000 to 400,000 clones; 80% to 90% were seen once. Trimming cost V 3 bases and J 4 bases; bases outside gene matches: 5. This CDR3 is 15 amino acids long. Looked up from germline, CDR1 is SGHRS and CDR2 is YFSETQ. The chain recombines TRBV5-1 with TRBJ2-3, with 10 bases that match TRBD1. This receptor was obtained from a man younger than 40 with COVID-19, enrolled during active disease. Sequenced input: peripheral blood. The CDR3: CASSYRDRGADTQYF. DNA for the CDR3: TGCGCCAGCAGCTACCGGGACAGGGGCGCAGATACGCAGTATTTT.